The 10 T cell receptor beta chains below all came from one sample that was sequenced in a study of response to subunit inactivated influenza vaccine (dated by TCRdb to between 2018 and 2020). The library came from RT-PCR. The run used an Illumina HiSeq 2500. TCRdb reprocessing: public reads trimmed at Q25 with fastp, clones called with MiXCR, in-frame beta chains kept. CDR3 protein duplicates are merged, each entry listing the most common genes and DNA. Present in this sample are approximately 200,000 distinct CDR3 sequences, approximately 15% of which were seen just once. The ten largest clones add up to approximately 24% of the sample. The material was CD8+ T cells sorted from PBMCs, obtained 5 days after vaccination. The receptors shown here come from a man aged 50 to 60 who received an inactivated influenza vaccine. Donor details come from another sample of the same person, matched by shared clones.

Here the CDR3 DNA reads TGCAGTGCTAAACAGGGAGTGAGTGAGCAGTTCTTC. Translation: CSAKQGVSEQFF. The chain combines TRBV20-1 with TRBJ2-1; possibly TRBD1 for D (6 bases). V was trimmed by 4 bases and J by 9 bases, leaving 13 bases between them. This CDR3 is 12 amino acids long. The germline V gene has CDR1 DFQATT and CDR2 SNEGSKA (reference sequence).

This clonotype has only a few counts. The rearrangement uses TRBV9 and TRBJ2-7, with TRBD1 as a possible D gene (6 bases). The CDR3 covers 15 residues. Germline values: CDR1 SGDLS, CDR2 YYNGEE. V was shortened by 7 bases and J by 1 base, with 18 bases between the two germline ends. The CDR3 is CASSLGAETSYEQYF. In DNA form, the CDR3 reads TGTGCCAGCTCCCTGGGGGCTGAGACTTCCTACGAGCAGTACTTC.

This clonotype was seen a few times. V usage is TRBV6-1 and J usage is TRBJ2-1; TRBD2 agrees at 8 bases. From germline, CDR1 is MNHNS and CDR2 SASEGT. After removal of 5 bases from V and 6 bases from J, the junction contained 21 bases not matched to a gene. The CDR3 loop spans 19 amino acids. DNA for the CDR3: TGTGCCAGCAGTCAGGCGGGGTCCCCGGGACTAGGTAATGTCAATGAGCAGTTCTTC. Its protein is CASSQAGSPGLGNVNEQFF.

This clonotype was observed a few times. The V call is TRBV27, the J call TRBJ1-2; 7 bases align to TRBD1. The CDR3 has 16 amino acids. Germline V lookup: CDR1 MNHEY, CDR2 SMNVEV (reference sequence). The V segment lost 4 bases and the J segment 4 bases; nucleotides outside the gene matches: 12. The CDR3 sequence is CASSSGVGGASYGYTF. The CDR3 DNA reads TGTGCCAGCAGTTCGGGGGTAGGGGGCGCAAGCTATGGCTACACCTTC.

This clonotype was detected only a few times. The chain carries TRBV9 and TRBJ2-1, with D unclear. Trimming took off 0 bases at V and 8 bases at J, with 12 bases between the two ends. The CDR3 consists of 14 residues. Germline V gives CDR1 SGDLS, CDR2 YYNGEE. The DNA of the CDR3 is TGTGCCAGCAGCGTAGAAACTAACATAGATGAGCAGTTCTTC. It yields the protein CASSVETNIDEQFF.

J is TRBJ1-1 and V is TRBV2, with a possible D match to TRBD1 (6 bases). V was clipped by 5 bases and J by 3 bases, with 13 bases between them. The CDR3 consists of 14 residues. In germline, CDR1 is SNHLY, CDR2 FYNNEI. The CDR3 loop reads CASSSPGVDTEAFF. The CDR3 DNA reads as TGTGCCAGCAGTTCACCAGGGGTTGACACTGAAGCTTTCTTT.

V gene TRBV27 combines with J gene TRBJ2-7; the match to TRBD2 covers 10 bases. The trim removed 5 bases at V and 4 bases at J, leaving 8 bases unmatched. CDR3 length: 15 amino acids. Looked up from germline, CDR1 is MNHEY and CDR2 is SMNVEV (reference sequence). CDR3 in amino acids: CASSILPGLAYEQYF. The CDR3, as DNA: TGTGCCAGCAGTATCCTACCGGGACTAGCGTACGAGCAGTACTTC.

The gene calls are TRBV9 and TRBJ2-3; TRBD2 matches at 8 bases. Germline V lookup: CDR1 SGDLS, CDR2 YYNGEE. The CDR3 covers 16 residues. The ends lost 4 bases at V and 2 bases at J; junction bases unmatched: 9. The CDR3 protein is CASSPRGGGVTDTQYF. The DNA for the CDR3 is TGTGCCAGCAGCCCCCGGGGGGGGGGCGTCACAGATACGCAGTATTTT.

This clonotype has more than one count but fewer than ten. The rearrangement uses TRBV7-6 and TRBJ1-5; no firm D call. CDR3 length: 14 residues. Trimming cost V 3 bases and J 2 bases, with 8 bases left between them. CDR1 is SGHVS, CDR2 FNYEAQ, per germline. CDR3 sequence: CASSLGSGNQPQHF. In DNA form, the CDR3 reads TGTGCCAGCAGCTTGGGGTCCGGCAATCAGCCCCAGCATTTT. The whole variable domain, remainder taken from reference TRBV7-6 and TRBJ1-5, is GAGVSQSPRYKVTKRGQDVALRCDPISGHVSLYWYRQALGQGPEFLTYFNYEAQQDKSGLPNDRFSAERPEGSISTLTIQRTEQRDSAMYRCASSLGSGNQPQHFGDGTRLSIL.

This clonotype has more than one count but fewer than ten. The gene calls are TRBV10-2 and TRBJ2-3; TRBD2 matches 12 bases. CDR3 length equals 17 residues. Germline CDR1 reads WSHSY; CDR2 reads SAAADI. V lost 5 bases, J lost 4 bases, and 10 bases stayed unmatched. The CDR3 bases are TGCGCCAGCAGTCCGGGTTTTGGACTAGCGGGATCAGATACGCAGTATTTT. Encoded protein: CASSPGFGLAGSDTQYF.